Listed here are 23 T cell receptor beta chains from one sample, sequenced in a study of blood T cell repertoires in COVID-19. Sequenced by immunoSEQ multiplex PCR; TCRdb stores in-frame clones only, minus some. The sample records 180,000 or so clones, 87% being singletons. The specimen sequenced was peripheral blood. These TCRs come from a woman aged 50 to 65 with acute or convalescent COVID-19.

The chain recombines TRBV11-2 with TRBJ2-7; D gene uncertain. Germline V gene data show CDR1 as SGHAT and CDR2 as FQNNGV. Deletions cut 5 bases from V and 2 bases from J, with 7 bases between. This CDR3 comprises 12 residues. Here the CDR3 reads CASSAGTYEQYF. CDR3 coding DNA: TGTGCCAGCAGCGCAGGCACCTACGAGCAGTACTTC.

This clone was detected a few times. V and J are TRBV6-2 or TRBV6-3 and TRBJ1-2, with 12 nucleotides matching TRBD1. This CDR3 comprises 15 residues. Unmatched junction bases numbered 4, after V lost 5 bases and J lost 3 bases. CDR1 and CDR2 from the germline V gene are MNHEY and SVGEGT. The DNA of the CDR3 is TGTGCCAGCAGTAACCGGGACAGGGGGCACTATGGCTACACCTTC. Translation: CASSNRDRGHYGYTF.

The chain links TRBV20-1 to TRBJ1-4; TRBD1 agrees at 9 bases. The germline CDR1 and CDR2 sequences are DFQATT and SNEGSKA (reference sequence). The ends lost 3 bases at V and 7 bases at J; junction bases unmatched: 9. The CDR3 runs 15 residues. In nucleotides, the CDR3 is TGCAGTGCTAGTTCGGGACAGGGTCTGAGTGAAAAACTGTTTTTT. Amino acid sequence: CSASSGQGLSEKLFF.

This clone came up a few times. The CDR3 sequence is CASSFRVALGNTIYF. In DNA form, the CDR3 reads TGTGCCAGCAGCTTCAGGGTGGCGTTGGGAAACACCATATATTTT. The genes are TRBV13 and TRBJ1-3, with D possibly matching TRBD1 (5 bases). This CDR3 has 15 residues. V was clipped by 3 bases and J by 4 bases, with 13 bases between them. Per germline, CDR1 PRHDT and CDR2 FYEKMQ (reference sequence).

The chain uses TRBV6-5 and TRBJ1-1, with 8 bases matching TRBD1. After removal of 4 bases from V and 4 bases from J, the junction contained 8 bases not matched to a gene. Germline V gene data show CDR1 as MNHEY and CDR2 as SVGAGI. CDR3 length equals 15 residues. As DNA, the CDR3 is TGTGCCAGCAGTTCCCGACAGGGGCGTGGCACTGAAGCTTTCTTT. This encodes CASSSRQGRGTEAFF.

The chain recombines TRBV7-2 with TRBJ2-2; D gene uncertain. V was trimmed by 2 bases and J by 1 base, leaving 11 bases between them. CDR1 is SGHTA, CDR2 FQGNSA, per germline. The CDR3 totals 16 residues. CDR3 in DNA: TGTGCCAGCAGCTTATGGCCGCGAGGGAACACCGGGGAGCTGTTTTTT. It is translated as CASSLWPRGNTGELFF.

The chain has TRBV24-1 and TRBJ2-1; 8 bases align to TRBD2. Looked up from germline, CDR1 is KGHDR and CDR2 is SFDVKD. The CDR3 is 16 amino acids. V lost 4 bases and J lost 5; bases outside the gene matches: 9. DNA of the CDR3: TGTGCCACCAGTGACCTGCCGGGACTAGTCCACAATGAGCAGTTCTTC. Its translation is CATSDLPGLVHNEQFF.

The chain employs TRBV3-1 (or the pseudogene TRBV3-2) and TRBJ2-1; 7 positions match TRBD2. Germline values: CDR1 LGHDT, CDR2 YNNKEL (reference sequence). The V and J ends lost 4 bases and 2 bases, in that order; junction bases with no gene match: 2. The CDR3 has 14 amino acids. The CDR3 DNA reads as TGTGCCAGCAGCCTTGCGGGGGCCTACAATGAGCAGTTCTTC. Translated, it gives CASSLAGAYNEQFF.

The rearrangement links TRBV7-6 to TRBJ2-1; 8 bases line up with TRBD2. The CDR3 is 13 residues long. The junction had 3 bases not matched to a gene; V was cut back by 4 bases and J by 7 bases. In germline, CDR1 is SGHVS, CDR2 FNYEAQ. The DNA for the CDR3 is TGTGCCAGCAGCTCGGGGGGGCCAAATGAGCAGTTCTTC. Encoded protein: CASSSGGPNEQFF.

This rearrangement joins TRBV6-1 to TRBJ1-2; no reliable D call. The CDR3 sequence is 15 residues long. Germline V gene sequence: CDR1 MNHNS, CDR2 SASEGT. Trimming took off 1 base at V and 7 bases at J, with 16 bases between the two ends. The CDR3 DNA follows: TGTGCCAGCAGTGAAGGCCGGGGTGATTCGGGTGGCTACACCTTC. It encodes CASSEGRGDSGGYTF.

This clone came up once. The gene calls are TRBV6-7 and TRBJ2-1; 10 bases match TRBD2. TRBV6-7 is marked as an open reading frame, function uncertain. This CDR3 is built from 21 residues. Trimming cost V 2 bases and J 4 bases; bases outside gene matches: 20. CDR3 residues: CASSYARTSGTLPRVYNEQFF. CDR3 bases: TGTGCCAGCAGTTACGCCAGGACTAGCGGAACATTACCGAGGGTGTACAATGAGCAGTTCTTC.

The gene calls are TRBV10-1 and TRBJ2-3; weak D call: TRBD2 (5 bases). With 2 bases removed from V and 4 bases from J, the gap between germline ends came to 13 bases. Looked up from germline, CDR1 is WNHNN and CDR2 is SYGVQD (reference sequence). CDR3 size: 15 residues. CDR3 in amino acids: CASSEGLAPPDTQYF. The CDR3 DNA sequence: TGCGCCAGCAGTGAGGGCCTAGCCCCCCCAGATACGCAGTATTTT.

The chain couples TRBV6-5 to TRBJ1-1; D may be TRBD1 (5 bases). The germline CDR1 and CDR2 sequences are MNHEY and SVGAGI. V lost 8 bases to trimming and J lost 0 bases, with 13 bases between them. The CDR3 has 14 amino acids. The CDR3 loop is CASWQGVMNTEAFF. The CDR3 DNA sequence: TGTGCCAGCTGGCAGGGTGTAATGAACACTGAAGCTTTCTTT.

The chain recombines TRBV29-1 with TRBJ1-5, with 9 bases lining up with TRBD1. The CDR3 loop spans 14 amino acids. Germline V lookup: CDR1 SQVTM, CDR2 ANQGSEA. V was pared by 5 bases and J by 2 bases, with 4 bases of the junction left unmatched. The CDR3 here is CSVSWDRGNQPQHF. Written as DNA, the CDR3 is TGCAGCGTTAGCTGGGACAGGGGCAATCAGCCCCAGCATTTT.

The rearrangement uses TRBV28 and TRBJ1-5; 7 bases agree with TRBD1. The V gene end was trimmed by 6 bases and the J gene end by 1 base; junction bases not matched to a gene: 6. The CDR3 consists of 15 residues. Per the germline V gene, CDR1 is MDHEN and CDR2 is SYDVKM. In DNA form, the CDR3 reads TGTGCCAGCAGCCCCCCGGGACAGAGCAATCAGCCCCAGCATTTT. This translates into CASSPPGQSNQPQHF.

The genes are TRBV5-4 and TRBJ1-1, with 7 bases fitting TRBD1. The germline V gene encodes CDR1 SGHNT and CDR2 YYREEE (reference sequence). V dropped 4 bases and J dropped 6; count of bases not matched to a gene: 6. The CDR3 spans 13 residues. The CDR3 loop is CASSPKGQPEAFF. The CDR3 nucleotides read TGTGCCAGCAGCCCGAAGGGACAGCCTGAAGCTTTCTTT.

The chain uses TRBV27 and TRBJ1-4; 7 bases are shared with TRBD1. Germline CDR1 reads MNHEY; CDR2 reads SMNVEV (reference sequence). V shed 6 bases, J shed 8 bases, and the junction held 6 bases outside the gene matches. The CDR3 has 13 amino acids. As DNA, the CDR3 is TGTGCCAGCAGCCAGGGGGGTCGGGAAAAACTGTTTTTT. It yields the protein CASSQGGREKLFF.

The chain combines TRBV9 with TRBJ2-5, with TRBD1 identical over 9 bases. The CDR3 has 14 residues. Germline V gene lookup returns CDR1 SGDLS and CDR2 YYNGEE. Trimming at V came to 4 bases and at J to 9 bases, leaving 10 bases not matched to a gene. The CDR3 spells CASSQGQGQPAQYF. CDR3 sequence (DNA): TGTGCCAGCAGCCAGGGACAGGGCCAGCCGGCCCAGTACTTC.

V usage is TRBV7-3 and J usage is TRBJ2-3; TRBD2 aligns across 12 bases. Unmatched junction bases numbered 5, after V lost 5 bases and J lost 2 bases. The CDR3 contains 16 residues. Germline CDR1 and CDR2: SGHTA and FQGTGA. The CDR3 is CASSTSGGHVTDTQYF. Here the CDR3 DNA reads TGTGCCAGCAGCACTAGCGGGGGGCATGTCACAGATACGCAGTATTTT.

This rearrangement joins TRBV30 to TRBJ1-5; D is perhaps TRBD1 (5 bases). In germline, CDR1 is GTSNPN, CDR2 SVGIG (reference sequence). Trimming left V 5 bases short and J 4 bases short, with 12 bases between. The CDR3 is made up of 13 amino acids. The CDR3 DNA reads as TGTGCCTGGGCCGCGGGGCCTAATCAGCCCCAGCATTTT. It is translated as CAWAAGPNQPQHF. Looking up the rest from reference TRBV30 and TRBJ1-5 gives the full variable domain: SQTIHQWPATLVQPVGSPLSLECTVEGTSNPNLYWYRQAAGRGLQLLFYSVGIGQISSEVPQNLSASRPQDRQFILSSKKLLLSDSGFYLCAWAAGPNQPQHFGDGTRLSIL.

The gene calls are TRBV2 and TRBJ2-7; TRBD2 aligns across 13 bases. This CDR3 has 17 residues. The V gene's germline CDR1 is SNHLY and CDR2 FYNNEI. Trimming at V came to 6 bases and at J to 4 bases, leaving 12 bases not matched to a gene. The CDR3 loop is CASRDTSGRARYYEQYF. The CDR3 coding sequence is TGTGCCAGCAGGGACACTAGCGGGAGGGCCCGATATTACGAGCAGTACTTC.

V and J are TRBV11-2 and TRBJ2-3, with D tentatively TRBD2 (5 bases). The CDR3 contains 12 residues. CDR1 and CDR2 (germline): SGHAT, FQNNGV. The V and J ends lost 3 bases and 5 bases respectively, with 6 bases between them. CDR3 nucleotides: TGTGCCAGCAGCTTCGGGGAAGATACGCAGTATTTT. This gives the protein CASSFGEDTQYF.

The V and J genes are TRBV6-5 and TRBJ2-1; 13 nucleotides line up with TRBD2. Trimming took 7 bases from V and 9 from J; bases not matched to a gene: 9. The CDR3 sequence is 15 residues long. Looked up from germline, CDR1 is MNHEY and CDR2 is SVGAGI. In DNA, the CDR3 is TGTGCCAGCACCCCGAGGACTAGCGGGGGAGGTGAGCAGTTCTTC. This codes for CASTPRTSGGGEQFF.